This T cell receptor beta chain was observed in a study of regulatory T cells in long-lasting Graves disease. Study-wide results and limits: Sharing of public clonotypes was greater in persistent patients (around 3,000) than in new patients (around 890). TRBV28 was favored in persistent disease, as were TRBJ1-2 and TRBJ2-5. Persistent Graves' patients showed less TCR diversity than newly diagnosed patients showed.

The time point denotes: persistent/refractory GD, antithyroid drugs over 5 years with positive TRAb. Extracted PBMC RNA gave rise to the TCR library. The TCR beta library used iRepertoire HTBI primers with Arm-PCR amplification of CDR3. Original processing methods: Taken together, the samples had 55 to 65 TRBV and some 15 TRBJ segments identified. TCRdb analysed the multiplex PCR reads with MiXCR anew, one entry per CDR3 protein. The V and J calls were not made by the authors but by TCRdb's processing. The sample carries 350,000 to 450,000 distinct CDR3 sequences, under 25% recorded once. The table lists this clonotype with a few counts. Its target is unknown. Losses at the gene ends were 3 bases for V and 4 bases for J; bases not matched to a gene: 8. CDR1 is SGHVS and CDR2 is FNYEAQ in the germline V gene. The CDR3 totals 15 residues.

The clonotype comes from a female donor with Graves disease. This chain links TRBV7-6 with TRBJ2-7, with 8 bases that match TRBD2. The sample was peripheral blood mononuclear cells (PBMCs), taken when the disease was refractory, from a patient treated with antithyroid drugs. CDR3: CASSLGMTSAYEQYF. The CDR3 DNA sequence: TGTGCCAGCAGCTTGGGGATGACTAGCGCGTACGAGCAGTACTTC. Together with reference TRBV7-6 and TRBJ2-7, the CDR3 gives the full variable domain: GAGVSQSPRYKVTKRGQDVALRCDPISGHVSLYWYRQALGQGPEFLTYFNYEAQQDKSGLPNDRFSAERPEGSISTLTIQRTEQRDSAMYRCASSLGMTSAYEQYFGPGTRLTVT.